This passage covers 11 T cell receptor beta chains from one sample sequenced in a study of cytotoxic CD8 clonotypes in ibrutinib-treated CLL (dated by TCRdb to the early 2020s). Library method: the immunoSEQ multiplex PCR assay. What TCRdb holds here is the immuneACCESS table cut down to in-frame rearrangements. Part of the clones is not present; checked against another copy, under half of the missing clones reflect an unresolved V gene, and the others are unexplained. The sample yields more than 15,000 clones; about 80% were counted once. The ten largest clonotypes hold approximately 17% of the sample. The starting material was PBMCs, obtained before ibrutinib treatment. The receptors stem from a human donor with chronic lymphocytic leukemia.

This chain connects TRBV18 to TRBJ2-3; 9 nucleotides align to TRBD2. V shed 3 bases, J shed 2 bases, and the junction held 3 bases outside the gene matches. CDR1 KGHSH and CDR2 LQKENI come from the germline V gene. The CDR3 loop spans 15 amino acids. CDR3 DNA sequence: TGTGCCAGCTCACCGACTAGCGGATTCACAGATACGCAGTATTTT. Amino acids: CASSPTSGFTDTQYF.

J is TRBJ1-5 and V is TRBV19, with D perhaps TRBD1 (5 bases). CDR3 size: 14 residues. V was shortened by 7 bases and J by 5 bases, with 15 bases between the two germline ends. CDR1 LNHDA and CDR2 SQIVND come from the germline V gene (reference sequence). CDR3 DNA: TGTGCCAGTAAAACAGGAAGGTCCCATCAGCCCCAGCATTTT. Translation gives CASKTGRSHQPQHF.

This clone has more than one count but fewer than ten. The chain couples TRBV19 to TRBJ2-2; D is perhaps TRBD2 (6 bases). The germline V gene encodes CDR1 LNHDA and CDR2 SQIVND (reference sequence). Trimming left V 4 bases short and J 6 bases short, with 12 bases between. This CDR3 has 14 residues. CDR3 region: CASSTDSSAGELFF. Here the CDR3 DNA reads TGTGCCAGTAGTACTGATTCTAGCGCCGGGGAGCTGTTTTTT. The whole variable domain, filled in from reference TRBV19 and TRBJ2-2, reads DGGITQSPKYLFRKEGQNVTLSCEQNLNHDAMYWYRQDPGQGLRLIYYSQIVNDFQKGDIAEGYSVSREKKESFPLTVTSAQKNPTAFYLCASSTDSSAGELFFGEGSRLTVL.

This clone has only one observation. The chain couples TRBV4-1 to TRBJ2-7; D call uncertain. The V end lost 3 bases, the J end lost 0 bases, and 12 bases lay between the germline ends. Germline-derived CDR1 and CDR2 are MGHRA and YSYEKL. CDR3 length equals 15 residues. CDR3 coding DNA: TGCGCCAGCAGCCAGGGGTTCCTGAACTCCTACGAGCAGTACTTC. This translates into CASSQGFLNSYEQYF.

The chain has TRBV27 and TRBJ2-1, with TRBD2 matching 14 bases. V shed 3 bases and J 10 bases; nucleotides not matched to a gene: 5. The germline V gene encodes CDR1 MNHEY and CDR2 SMNVEV (reference sequence). CDR3 length: 15 amino acids. CDR3 DNA: TGTGCCAGCAGTTTGGGACTAGCGGGAGACCAAGAGCAGTTCTTC. Protein sequence: CASSLGLAGDQEQFF.

This clone appeared once. This rearrangement joins TRBV5-1 to TRBJ2-7; weak D call: TRBD1 (5 bases). The CDR3 runs to 12 residues. V lost 5 bases and J lost 4, with 10 bases in between. The germline CDR1 and CDR2 sequences are SGHRS and YFSETQ. The CDR3 here is CASRLDSYEQYF. The DNA of the CDR3 is TGCGCCAGCAGGCTAGACAGTTACGAGCAGTACTTC.

V gene TRBV27 combines with J gene TRBJ2-3; 9 bases are shared with TRBD2. The CDR3 sequence is 17 residues long. Germline V gives CDR1 MNHEY, CDR2 SMNVEV (reference sequence). V lost 0 bases, J lost 3 bases, and 7 bases stayed unmatched. CDR3: CASSLSVRGRETDTQYF. As DNA, the CDR3 is TGTGCCAGCAGTTTATCCGTCCGCGGGAGGGAGACAGATACGCAGTATTTT.

J is TRBJ2-2 and V is TRBV11-3, with D perhaps matching TRBD2 (5 bases). This CDR3 is 12 amino acids long. Trimming cost V 6 bases and J 7 bases, with 9 bases left between them. The germline V gene encodes CDR1 SGHNT and CDR2 YENEEA. CDR3 in DNA: TGTGCCAGCAGGGGAGAGGGCGGGGAGCTGTTTTTT. Protein: CASRGEGGELFF.

The chain links TRBV19 to TRBJ2-5; the D gene could be TRBD1 or TRBD2 (5 bases each). CDR3 length: 13 amino acids. Germline V gene sequence: CDR1 LNHDA, CDR2 SQIVND (reference sequence). V lost 8 bases and J lost 5, with 15 bases in between. The CDR3 sequence is CASWCGTGETQYF. The CDR3 nucleotides are TGTGCCAGTTGGTGTGGGACGGGGGAGACCCAGTACTTC.

The chain has TRBV7-9 and TRBJ1-1, with D unclear. Trimming removed 1 base at V and 1 base at J, with 4 bases between. The germline CDR1 and CDR2 sequences are SEHNR and FQNEAQ (reference sequence). The CDR3 is 13 amino acids. The CDR3 loop reads CASSLEGNTEAFF. CDR3 in DNA: TGTGCCAGCAGCTTAGAGGGGAACACTGAAGCTTTCTTT.

CDR3 protein: CASSLGRVNYEQYF. The CDR3 bases are TGTGCCAGCAGCTTAGGCAGGGTCAACTACGAGCAGTACTTC. V gene TRBV7-8 combines with J gene TRBJ2-7; maybe TRBD1 (5 bases). The CDR3 sequence is 14 residues long. In germline, CDR1 is SGHVS, CDR2 FQNEAQ. Trimming shortened V by 1 base and J by 3 bases, and 10 bases separated the two germline ends.